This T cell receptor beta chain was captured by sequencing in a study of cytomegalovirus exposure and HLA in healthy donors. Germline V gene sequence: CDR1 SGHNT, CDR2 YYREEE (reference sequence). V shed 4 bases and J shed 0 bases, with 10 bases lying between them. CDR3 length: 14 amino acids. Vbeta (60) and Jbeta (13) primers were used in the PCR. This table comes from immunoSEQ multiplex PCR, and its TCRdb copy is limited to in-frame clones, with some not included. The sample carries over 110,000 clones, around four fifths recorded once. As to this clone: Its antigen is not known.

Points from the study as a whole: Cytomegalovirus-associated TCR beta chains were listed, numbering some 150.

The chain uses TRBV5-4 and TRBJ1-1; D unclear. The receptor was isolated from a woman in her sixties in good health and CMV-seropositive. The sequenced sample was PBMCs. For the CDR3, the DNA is TGTGCCAGCAGCCCCCCAGAGGTGAACACTGAAGCTTTCTTT. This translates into CASSPPEVNTEAFF.